The text below deals with one T cell receptor beta chain. The sample is drawn from a study of T cells in Graves' hyperthyroidism and ophthalmopathy. Study-level information: Before any treatment, at initial diagnosis, peripheral blood was collected.

The V end lost 1 base, the J end lost 2 bases, and 9 bases lay between the germline ends. The CDR3 runs to 15 residues. Germline V gene sequence: CDR1 MNHNS, CDR2 SASEGT. Amplification targeted TCR beta CDR3 regions from RNA transcripts. RT-PCR in the first round (using the HTBI primer set) targeted the TCR CDR3. One entry per CDR3 protein, called by TCRdb with MiXCR from the multiplex PCR reads. The data contain around 720,000 distinct CDR3 sequences, about 35% of them singletons. Uncontrolled infections, other autoimmune diseases, pregnancy or lactation led to exclusion of patients. The V gene is TRBV6-1, the J gene TRBJ1-5, with D perhaps TRBD1 (5 bases). This TCR derives from a woman in her thirties or forties with Graves' hyperthyroidism. Sample: blood. Here the CDR3 reads CASSEVLGGNQPQHF. The CDR3 DNA is TGTGCCAGCAGTGAAGTTTTGGGGGGCAATCAGCCCCAGCATTTT.